This T cell receptor beta chain derives from a study of CD8+ T cells in alopecia areata. Study results and caveats: More clonal than normal scalp was lesional scalp, particularly alopecia totalis/universalis. Resident alphabeta T-cell populations of normal skin are likewise subject to sequencing in scalp samples.

Sequencing relied on a cDNA template that was reverse transcribed from extracted RNA. The method was immunoSEQ multiplex PCR; TCRdb's version includes in-frame clones alone and lacks a portion of them. The table records 150,000 to 200,000 clones, around 50% of them present only once. This clone came up a few times. Its antigen is still unknown. Peripheral blood samples and lesional scalp punch biopsies were obtained from alopecia areata patients. The researchers isolated CD4+ and CD8+ T cells from PBMCs by sorting. The sequence derives from a human donor with alopecia areata. Source: CD4+ T cells sorted from blood, taken at week 0.

CDR3 nucleotide sequence: TGTGCCAGCAGCCAAGGGTTACAGTTTACTGGAAACACCATATATTTT. Translating gives CASSQGLQFTGNTIYF. The chain has TRBV14 and TRBJ1-3; no clear D gene. Looked up from germline, CDR1 is SGHDN and CDR2 is FVKESK. Deletions cut 1 base from V and 2 bases from J, with 12 bases between. The CDR3 spans 16 residues.